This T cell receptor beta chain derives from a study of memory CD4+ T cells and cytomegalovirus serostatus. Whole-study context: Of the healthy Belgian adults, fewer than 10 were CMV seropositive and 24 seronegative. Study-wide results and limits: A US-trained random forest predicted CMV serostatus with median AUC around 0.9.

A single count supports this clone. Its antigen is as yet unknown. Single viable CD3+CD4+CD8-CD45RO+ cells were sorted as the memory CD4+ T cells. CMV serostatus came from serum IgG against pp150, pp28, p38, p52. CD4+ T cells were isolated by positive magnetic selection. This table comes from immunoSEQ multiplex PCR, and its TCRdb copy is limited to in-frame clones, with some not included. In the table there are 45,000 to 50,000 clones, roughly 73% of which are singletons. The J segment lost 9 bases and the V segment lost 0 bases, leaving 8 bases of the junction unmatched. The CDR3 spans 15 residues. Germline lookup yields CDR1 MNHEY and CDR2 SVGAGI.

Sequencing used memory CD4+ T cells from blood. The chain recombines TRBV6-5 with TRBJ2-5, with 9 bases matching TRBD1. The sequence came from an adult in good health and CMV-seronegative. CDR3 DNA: TGTGCCAGCAGTTACTCGGACAGGGGTGGGCTAGCCCAGTACTTC. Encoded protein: CASSYSDRGGLAQYF.